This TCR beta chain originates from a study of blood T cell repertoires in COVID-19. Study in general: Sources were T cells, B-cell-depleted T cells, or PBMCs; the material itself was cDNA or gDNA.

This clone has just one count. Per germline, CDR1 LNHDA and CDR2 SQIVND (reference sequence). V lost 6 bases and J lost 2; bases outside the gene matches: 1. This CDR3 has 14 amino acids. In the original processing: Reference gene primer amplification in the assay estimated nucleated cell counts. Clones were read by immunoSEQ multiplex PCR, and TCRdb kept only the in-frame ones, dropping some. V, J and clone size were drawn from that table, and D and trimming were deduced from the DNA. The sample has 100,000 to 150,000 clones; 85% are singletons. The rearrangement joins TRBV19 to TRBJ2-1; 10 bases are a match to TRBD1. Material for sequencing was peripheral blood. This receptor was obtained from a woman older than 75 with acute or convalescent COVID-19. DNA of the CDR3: TGTGCCAGTAGCGGACAGGGGGCCTACAATGAGCAGTTCTTC. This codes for CASSGQGAYNEQFF.